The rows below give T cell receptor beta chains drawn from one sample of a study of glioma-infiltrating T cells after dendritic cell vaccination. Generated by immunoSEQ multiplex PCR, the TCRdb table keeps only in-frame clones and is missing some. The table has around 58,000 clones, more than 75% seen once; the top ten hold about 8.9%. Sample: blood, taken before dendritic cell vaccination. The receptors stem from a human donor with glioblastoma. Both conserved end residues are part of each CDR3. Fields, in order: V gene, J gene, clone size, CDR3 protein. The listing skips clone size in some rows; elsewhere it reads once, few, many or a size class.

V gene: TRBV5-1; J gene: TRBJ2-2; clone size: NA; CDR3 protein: CASSDPSGPVAAGELFF
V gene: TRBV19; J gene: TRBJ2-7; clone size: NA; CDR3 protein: CASSISTSGGSYSYEQYF
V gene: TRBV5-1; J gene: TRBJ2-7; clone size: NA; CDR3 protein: CASSLATGGVDEQYF
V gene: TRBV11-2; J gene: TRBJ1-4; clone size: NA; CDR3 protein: CASSFTFQGNEKLFF
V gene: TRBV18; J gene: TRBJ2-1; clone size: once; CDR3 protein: CASSPRTENEQFF
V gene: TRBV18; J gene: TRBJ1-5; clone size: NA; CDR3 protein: CASSANGDQPQHF
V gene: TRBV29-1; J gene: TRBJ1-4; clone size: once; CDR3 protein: CSARTGVPTNEKLFF
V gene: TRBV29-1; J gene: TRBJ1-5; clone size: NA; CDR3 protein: CSVATGVHQPQHF
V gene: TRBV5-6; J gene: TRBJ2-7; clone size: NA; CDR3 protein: CASSPGLNYEQYF
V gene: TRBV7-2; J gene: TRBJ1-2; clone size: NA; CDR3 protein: CASNYNSYGYTF
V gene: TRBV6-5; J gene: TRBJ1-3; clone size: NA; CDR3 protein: CASSYESGAGNTIYF
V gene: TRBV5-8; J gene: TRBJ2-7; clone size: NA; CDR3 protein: CASRGWDFEQYF
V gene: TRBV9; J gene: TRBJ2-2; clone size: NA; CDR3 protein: CASRKDTLDGELFF
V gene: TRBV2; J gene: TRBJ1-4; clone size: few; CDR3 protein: CASSESRTGNEKLFF
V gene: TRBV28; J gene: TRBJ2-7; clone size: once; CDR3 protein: CASSIELPGIYEQYF
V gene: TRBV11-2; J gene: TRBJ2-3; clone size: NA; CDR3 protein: CASSQFTSPESF
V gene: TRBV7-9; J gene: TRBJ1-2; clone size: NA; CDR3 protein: CASSSHRDKVTAANYGYTF
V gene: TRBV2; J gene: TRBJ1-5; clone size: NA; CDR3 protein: CASSFTGWGQPQHF
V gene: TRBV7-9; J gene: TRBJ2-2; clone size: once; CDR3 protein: CASSFGQGAPTGELFF
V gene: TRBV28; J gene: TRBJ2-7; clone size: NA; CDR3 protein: CASSPLRGAGGLSYEQYF
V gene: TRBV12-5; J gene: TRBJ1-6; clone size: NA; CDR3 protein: CASGREVGSPLHF
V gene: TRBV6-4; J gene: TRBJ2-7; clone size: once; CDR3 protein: CASRGLAVHEQYF
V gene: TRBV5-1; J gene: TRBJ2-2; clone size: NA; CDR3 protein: CASSPTGGNTGELFF
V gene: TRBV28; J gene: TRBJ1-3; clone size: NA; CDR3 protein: CASSFSRIGNTIYF
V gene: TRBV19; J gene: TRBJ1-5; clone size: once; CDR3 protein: CASSYRGRNQPQHF
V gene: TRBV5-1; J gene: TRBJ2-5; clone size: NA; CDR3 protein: CASSLRGHETQYF
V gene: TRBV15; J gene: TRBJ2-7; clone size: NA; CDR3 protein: CATSRLRGYEQYF
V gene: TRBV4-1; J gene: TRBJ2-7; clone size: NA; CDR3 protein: CASSQGSRGAYEQYF
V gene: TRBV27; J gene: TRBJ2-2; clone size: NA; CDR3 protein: CASSPGTRAGELFF